This TCR beta chain was recorded in a study of blood T cell repertoires in COVID-19. As for the study in general: The study drew acute and convalescent COVID-19 samples from the United States, Italy and Spain. Sample material is recorded as cDNA or gDNA derived from T cells, B-cell-depleted T cells, or PBMCs.

CDR1 KGHSH and CDR2 LQKENI come from the germline V gene. The CDR3 contains 14 residues. The V and J ends lost 3 bases and 1 base respectively, with 9 bases between them. Clones were read by immunoSEQ multiplex PCR, and TCRdb kept only the in-frame ones, dropping some. This repertoire shows some 380,000 clones, nearly 90% found once; its top ten account for 6.5%. This receptor was taken from a man younger than 35 with active or convalescent COVID-19. The rearrangement uses TRBV18 and TRBJ1-1, with D uncertain. The sample consisted of peripheral blood. CDR3 in amino acids: CASSPSSGNTEAFF. The CDR3 DNA reads TGTGCCAGCTCACCCTCGTCGGGGAACACTGAAGCTTTCTTT.